This T cell receptor (beta chain) was documented in a study of T cell repertoires in cytomegalovirus infection. Whole-study findings and limits: Of the TCR beta families, the public ones yielded a cumulative frequency that identified carriers of CMV plus the relevant HLA.

MiXCR, applied by TCRdb to the reads, yields one record per CDR3 protein. The sample includes 680,000 or so distinct CDR3 sequences, roughly 30% of them seen just once. This clonotype was detected a few times. Its target is not known. Trimming removed 1 base at V and 3 bases at J, with 9 bases between. The CDR3 is 13 residues long. The germline gives CDR1 DFQATT, CDR2 SNEGSKA (reference sequence). This chain links TRBV20-1 with TRBJ1-1; the D is unclear. Source: cultured PBMCs, taken from culture after CMV antigen stimulation. The clonotype comes from a human donor in good health (CMV status not recorded). Some clones in this sample may be carry-over from other donors' samples. The CDR3 is CSARAGWDTEAFF. CDR3 DNA sequence: TGCAGTGCTAGAGCGGGGTGGGACACTGAAGCTTTCTTT.